One TCR beta chain is described in this entry. Clones were read by immunoSEQ multiplex PCR, and TCRdb kept only the in-frame ones, dropping some. Counted here are some 260,000 clones, 70% to 85% occurring once; the ten biggest clones make up 4% to 4.5%. The data stem from a study of blood T cell repertoires in COVID-19. Study in general: Some COVID-19 samples were acute and others convalescent; all came from the United States, Italy and Spain. Nucleic acid was either cDNA or gDNA, and it came from T cells, B-cell-depleted T cells, or PBMCs.

The CDR3 has 11 residues. V shed 3 bases and J shed 4 bases, with 3 bases lying between them. CDR1 is LNHDA and CDR2 is SQIVND in the germline V gene (reference sequence). Specimen: peripheral blood. The chain uses TRBV19 and TRBJ2-5; D is ambiguous. This TCR was sampled from a woman aged 40-49 years with active or convalescent COVID-19. The CDR3 loop reads CASSISETQYF. CDR3 nucleotide sequence: TGTGCCAGTAGTATCTCAGAGACCCAGTACTTC.